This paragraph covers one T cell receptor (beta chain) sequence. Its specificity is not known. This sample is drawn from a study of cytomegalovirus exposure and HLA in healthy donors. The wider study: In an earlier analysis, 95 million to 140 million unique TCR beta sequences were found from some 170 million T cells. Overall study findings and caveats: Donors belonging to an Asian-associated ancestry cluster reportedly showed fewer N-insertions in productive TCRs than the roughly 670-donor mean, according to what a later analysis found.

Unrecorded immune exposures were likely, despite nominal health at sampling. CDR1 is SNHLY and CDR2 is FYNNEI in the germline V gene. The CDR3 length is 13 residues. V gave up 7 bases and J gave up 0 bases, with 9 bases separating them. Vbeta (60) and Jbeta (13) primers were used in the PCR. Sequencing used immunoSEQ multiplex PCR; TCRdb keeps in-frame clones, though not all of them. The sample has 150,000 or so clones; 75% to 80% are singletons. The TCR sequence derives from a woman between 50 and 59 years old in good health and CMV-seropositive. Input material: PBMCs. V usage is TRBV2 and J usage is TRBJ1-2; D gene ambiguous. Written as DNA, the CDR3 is TGTGCCAGCACCGGGTTTGCTAACTATGGCTACACCTTC. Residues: CASTGFANYGYTF.